The entry below describes one TCR beta chain. Its antigen is unknown. Trimming shortened V by 8 bases and J by 0 bases, and 5 bases separated the two germline ends. The CDR3 contains 13 residues. Germline assignment: CDR1 LNHDA and CDR2 SQIVND (reference sequence). The data stem from a study of blood T cells in healthy people across ages. Regarding the study as a whole: TCR beta diversity per million T cells fell roughly linearly with age.

Next came a second PCR, run for about 7 to 12 cycles, which used a sample-barcoded 5' primer along with a J-beta primer mix. Every sample gave at least 3 million paired-end reads containing CDR3. TCRdb re-analysed the 5' RACE reads in MiXCR, keeping a single row per CDR3 protein. The repertoire holds roughly 1.9 million distinct CDR3 sequences, with about 39% as singletons. The sequence derives from a human donor in good health. Sequenced material: blood. The rearrangement joins TRBV19 to TRBJ2-6; no reliable D call. The CDR3 nucleotides read TGTGCCAGTGCGGACTCTGGGGCCAACGTCCTGACTTTC. It codes for CASADSGANVLTF.